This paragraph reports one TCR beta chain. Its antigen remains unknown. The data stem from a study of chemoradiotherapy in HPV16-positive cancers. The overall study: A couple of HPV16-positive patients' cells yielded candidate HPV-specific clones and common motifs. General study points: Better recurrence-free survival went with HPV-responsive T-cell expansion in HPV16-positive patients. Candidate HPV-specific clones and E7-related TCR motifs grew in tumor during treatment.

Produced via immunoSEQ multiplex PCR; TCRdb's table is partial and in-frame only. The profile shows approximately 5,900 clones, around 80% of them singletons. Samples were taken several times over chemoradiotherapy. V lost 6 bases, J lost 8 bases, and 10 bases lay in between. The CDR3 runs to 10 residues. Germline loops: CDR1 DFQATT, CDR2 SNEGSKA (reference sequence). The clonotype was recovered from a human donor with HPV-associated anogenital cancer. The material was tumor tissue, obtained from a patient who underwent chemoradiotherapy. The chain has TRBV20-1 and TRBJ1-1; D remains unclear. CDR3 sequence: CSAPRAEAFF. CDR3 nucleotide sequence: TGCAGTGCCCCTCGGGCCGAAGCTTTCTTT.